This is a list of T cell receptor beta chains from one sample in a study of technical replicates of blood from several donors. The method was immunoSEQ multiplex PCR; TCRdb's version includes in-frame clones alone and lacks a portion of them. The sample gives around 67,000 clones, nearly 97% of which show up once; roughly 0.24% is in the top ten. Specimen: T cells isolated from PBMCs. Every receptor here comes from a human donor in good health. CDR3s include the opening cysteine and the closing phenylalanine or tryptophan. The D gene is left open where the match is weak. Some rows mark clone size as missing; the rest say once, few, many or name a class of expanded clone.

NA,TRBV6-1,NA,CASSLSNQPQHF
NA,TRBV27,NA,CASSLYGGELFF
TRBD2,TRBV14,once,CASSQEKLREEEDTQYF
TRBD1,TRBV6-5,NA,CASSYTTGYNSPLHF
TRBD2,TRBV5-4,NA,CASSSRTSGGATEQFF
NA,TRBV5-6,NA,CASSSGSSYNEQFF
NA,TRBV23-1,NA,CASSQSLGGSSTDTQYF
TRBD2,TRBV27,NA,CASSSPGGLAYEQYF
NA,TRBV9,once,CASSVSTVPGNTIYF
NA,TRBV5-1,NA,CASSSSTGNTGELFF
TRBD2,TRBV29-1,NA,CSVEDGGLVSNNEQFF
NA,TRBV7-8,NA,CASSLFMGELFF
NA,TRBV6-5,NA,CASSYGGQFSAEAFF
NA,TRBV30,NA,CAWSFSQETQYF
TRBD1,TRBV4-1,NA,CASSQGRLTGGSSTQYF
NA,TRBV5-1,NA,CASSLGDTYSYEQYF
NA,TRBV6-5,NA,CASREKGRGWNTQYF
TRBD2,TRBV5-1,NA,CASSLSSGSSYEQYF
NA,TRBV11-3,NA,CASSLDRDSGANVLTF
NA,TRBV5-6,NA,CASSLRHVNTEAFF
NA,TRBV5-6,NA,CASSRQDQPQHF
NA,TRBV6-4,NA,CATTTLLSYEQYF
TRBD2,TRBV4-1,NA,CASSQDPGLVGNEQYF
TRBD1,TRBV30,NA,CACRVTGGYNEQFF
NA,TRBV5-1,NA,CASQGNANEKLFF
TRBD1,TRBV19,once,CASSRDRPTDQPQHF
NA,TRBV29-1,NA,CSPPGMKVATNEKLFF
TRBD1,TRBV2,NA,CASSGPGQGTITDTQYF
NA,TRBV10-3,NA,CAINQEGSTGELFF
NA,TRBV6-5,NA,CASRTGNYGYTF
TRBD1,TRBV2,NA,CASTLWGPTGGEYEQYF
TRBD1,TRBV19,NA,CASRPTGRGEKLFF
NA,TRBV11-2,NA,CASSVRFGDTEAFF
NA,TRBV5-1,NA,CASSPRGISGNTIYF
NA,TRBV4-1,NA,CASSQEEAAPEQYF
TRBD2,TRBV10-3,NA,CAISEPGSGVTYEQYF